The 18 T cell receptor beta chains below all came from one sample that was sequenced in a study of T cell responses to AZD1222 COVID-19 vaccine. Assay: immunoSEQ multiplex PCR; the TCRdb copy retains only in-frame clones and omits some. The table lists 130,000 to 150,000 clones, approximately 88% of them singletons. Sequencing used peripheral blood, obtained on day 0 of AZD1222 vaccination. The receptors originated from an adult in good health.

The chain couples TRBV9 to TRBJ2-5; 7 bases are shared with TRBD1. This CDR3 spans 15 amino acids. With V trimmed by 0 bases and J by 4 bases, 6 bases remained unmatched. Germline V gene sequence: CDR1 SGDLS, CDR2 YYNGEE. CDR3 bases: TGTGCCAGCAGCGTAGTTGAGGGGGCGGGAGAGACCCAGTACTTC. Protein product: CASSVVEGAGETQYF.

This clone was seen just once. The chain has TRBV11-2 and TRBJ2-2; 8 bases map to TRBD2. Per germline, CDR1 SGHAT and CDR2 FQNNGV. The CDR3 contains 16 residues. J was trimmed by 4 bases and V by 5 bases; bases with no gene match: 9. The CDR3 DNA sequence: TGTGCCAGCAGCCCCCTAGCGGGTCGGGGCACCGGGGAGCTGTTTTTT. Its protein is CASSPLAGRGTGELFF.

V gene TRBV19 combines with J gene TRBJ1-2; tentative D call: TRBD1 (6 bases). The germline V gene has CDR1 LNHDA and CDR2 SQIVND (reference sequence). This CDR3 has 14 residues. V was shortened by 0 bases and J by 6 bases, with 11 bases between the two germline ends. CDR3 nucleotides: TGTGCCAGTAGTATAGAAGGCAGGGGCAATGGCTACACCTTC. Translated: CASSIEGRGNGYTF.

The J gene is TRBJ1-1, the V gene TRBV18; 8 bases line up with TRBD1. The length of the CDR3 is 17 residues. V lost 1 base and J lost 3; bases outside the gene matches: 10. CDR1 is KGHSH and CDR2 is LQKENI in the germline V gene. CDR3 nucleotide sequence: TGTGCCAGCTCACCACGACAGGGGCCTACCTGGGACACTGAAGCTTTCTTT. Protein sequence: CASSPRQGPTWDTEAFF.

This clone is a singleton in its sample. V usage is TRBV15 and J usage is TRBJ1-2; perhaps TRBD1 as D (6 bases). The germline CDR1 and CDR2 sequences are LNHNV and YYDKDF (reference sequence). The CDR3 length is 14 residues. The ends were cut back, 5 bases at V and 4 bases at J, with 14 bases in the middle. The DNA of the CDR3 is TGTGCCACCAGCGGTGGGGGGGGGCTCTATGGCTACACCTTC. This codes for CATSGGGGLYGYTF.

The V call is TRBV18, the J call TRBJ2-1, with 7 bases fitting TRBD1. Trimming cost V 3 bases and J 2 bases; bases outside gene matches: 7. Germline CDR1 KGHSH, CDR2 LQKENI. The CDR3 contains 16 residues. The CDR3 reads CASSPSGTVAYNEQFF. In DNA, the CDR3 is TGTGCCAGCTCACCTTCCGGGACAGTAGCCTACAATGAGCAGTTCTTC. Together with reference TRBV18 and TRBJ2-1, the CDR3 gives the full variable domain: NAGVMQNPRHLVRRRGQEARLRCSPMKGHSHVYWYRQLPEEGLKFMVYLQKENIIDESGMPKERFSAEFPKEGPSILRIQQVVRGDSAAYFCASSPSGTVAYNEQFFGPGTRLTVL.

Only a few counts were recorded for this clone. The V call is TRBV6-5, the J call TRBJ2-7; no clear D gene. V lost 8 bases and J lost 2, with 10 bases in between. Germline V CDR1 and CDR2: MNHEY, SVGAGI. The CDR3 has 12 residues. The CDR3 is CASVWAPYEQYF. CDR3 DNA: TGTGCCAGCGTTTGGGCCCCCTACGAGCAGTACTTC.

The gene calls are TRBV11-3 and TRBJ2-1; weak D call: TRBD2 (8 bases). Trimming shortened V by 5 bases and J by 8 bases, and 16 bases separated the two germline ends. Germline CDR1 SGHNT, CDR2 YENEEA. CDR3 size: 14 residues. The CDR3 DNA follows: TGTGCCAGCAGCCCCCGGGAGGGGGCCTATGAGCAGTTCTTC. This sequence encodes CASSPREGAYEQFF.

This chain links TRBV19 with TRBJ1-5; D is undetermined. The V gene's germline CDR1 is LNHDA and CDR2 SQIVND (reference sequence). Trimming pared 7 bases from V and 6 bases from J, leaving 13 bases between. The CDR3 is 13 residues long. The CDR3 DNA reads TGTGCCAGTACCACGTCGGCCGGTCAGCCCCAGCATTTT. It codes for CASTTSAGQPQHF.

This rearrangement joins TRBV18 to TRBJ1-1; D call uncertain. The germline V gene encodes CDR1 KGHSH and CDR2 LQKENI. The CDR3 has 14 residues. The ends were cut back, 5 bases at V and 11 bases at J, with 21 bases in the middle. The CDR3 sequence is CASSGRIGFPGAFF. The CDR3 coding sequence is TGTGCCAGCTCAGGACGGATTGGGTTTCCTGGGGCTTTCTTT.

V gene TRBV7-2 combines with J gene TRBJ1-6; a weak D match, TRBD1 (5 bases). Trimming removed 1 base from V and 8 bases from J, with 15 bases in between. CDR3 length: 16 residues. CDR1 is SGHTA and CDR2 is FQGNSA in the germline V gene. The CDR3, as DNA: TGTGCCAGCAGCTTAGATCAGGGCAGGTGGGATTCACCCCTCCACTTT. It encodes CASSLDQGRWDSPLHF.

This chain links TRBV7-9 with TRBJ1-6; D is uncertain. The ends were cut back, 2 bases at V and 8 bases at J, with 10 bases in the middle. Germline-derived CDR1 and CDR2 are SEHNR and FQNEAQ (reference sequence). The CDR3 runs 14 residues. This CDR3 reads CASSLMAEYSPLHF. The CDR3 DNA reads TGTGCCAGCAGCTTAATGGCCGAATATTCACCCCTCCACTTT.

The V gene is TRBV7-2, the J gene TRBJ2-3, with D possibly being TRBD2 (7 bases). V lost 1 base to trimming and J lost 4 bases, with 18 bases between them. This CDR3 is built from 17 residues. Per the germline V gene, CDR1 is SGHTA and CDR2 is FQGNSA. For the CDR3, the DNA is TGTGCCAGCAGCTTAGTCACGGCGGGGGCGGGATCAGATACGCAGTATTTT. This codes for CASSLVTAGAGSDTQYF.

The chain is built from TRBV3-1 (or the pseudogene TRBV3-2) and TRBJ1-5, with D perhaps matching TRBD1 (5 bases). Trimming pared 1 base from V and 7 bases from J, leaving 11 bases between. Germline V gene lookup returns CDR1 LGHDT and CDR2 YNNKEL (reference sequence). The CDR3 runs 14 residues. DNA for the CDR3: TGTGCCAGCAGCCAAGGTGGGGGAGGGCAGCCCCAGCATTTT. Translating it yields CASSQGGGGQPQHF.

V usage is TRBV2 and J usage is TRBJ1-5, with D possibly TRBD1 on 6 matching bases. This CDR3 is 14 amino acids long. Germline V gene data show CDR1 as SNHLY and CDR2 as FYNNEI. Trimming took off 7 bases at V and 0 bases at J, with 10 bases between the two ends. CDR3: CASTGQNSNQPQHF. In nucleotides, the CDR3 is TGTGCCAGCACCGGACAGAATAGCAATCAGCCCCAGCATTTT.

This chain connects TRBV3-1 (or the pseudogene TRBV3-2) to TRBJ2-5; D is perhaps TRBD1 or TRBD2 (6 bases each). V was cut by 3 bases and J by 4 bases, with 12 bases left in between. The CDR3 has 14 amino acids. From germline, CDR1 is LGHDT and CDR2 YNNKEL (reference sequence). This CDR3 reads CASSQGGQSETQYF. CDR3 bases: TGTGCCAGCAGCCAGGGGGGCCAGTCAGAGACCCAGTACTTC.

This chain uses TRBV6-5 with TRBJ1-2, with D tentatively TRBD1 (5 bases). Trimming removed 2 bases at V and 8 bases at J, with 15 bases between. The CDR3 loop spans 14 amino acids. Germline V lookup: CDR1 MNHEY, CDR2 SVGAGI. The CDR3 DNA follows: TGTGCCAGCAGTTACGCCCCGGGGGATCGGGGCTACACCTTC. Translated: CASSYAPGDRGYTF.

The V gene is TRBV5-1, the J gene TRBJ1-2; 11 positions agree with TRBD1. Germline V gene sequence: CDR1 SGHRS, CDR2 YFSETQ. The V segment lost 1 base and the J segment 7 bases; nucleotides outside the gene matches: 3. CDR3 length: 14 amino acids. CDR3 sequence (DNA): TGCGCCAGCAGCTTGCCGGGACAGGGGGTTGGCTACACCTTC. It codes for CASSLPGQGVGYTF.